Listed below are T cell receptor beta chains from one sample, sequenced in a study of T cell responses to AZD1222 COVID-19 vaccine. Assay: immunoSEQ multiplex PCR; the TCRdb copy retains only in-frame clones and omits some. Among over 150,000 clones listed, 80% to 95% were seen once. The input for sequencing was peripheral blood, taken on day 0 of AZD1222 vaccination. These receptors originate from an adult in good health. CDR3s include the opening cysteine and the closing phenylalanine or tryptophan. Fields, in order: D gene, J gene, clone size, V gene, CDR3 protein, CDR3 DNA. The D gene is left open where the match is weak. Some rows have no size entry. The others give once, few or many, or a class for an expanded clone.

>TRBD1|TRBJ1-6|NA|TRBV6-4
CASSERQGGPNSPLHF
TGTGCCAGCAGTGAACGGCAGGGGGGCCCAAATTCACCCCTCCACTTT
>TRBD1|TRBJ1-1|once|TRBV7-2
CASSARQGGTEAFF
TGTGCCAGCAGCGCAAGACAGGGCGGCACTGAAGCTTTCTTT
>TRBD1|TRBJ1-6|NA|TRBV7-9
CASSFGTANSPLHF
TGTGCCAGCAGCTTCGGGACAGCCAATTCACCCCTCCACTTT
>TRBD1|TRBJ2-7|NA|TRBV3-1/TRBV3-2
CASSQDTRDRLGIYEQYF
TGTGCCAGCAGCCAAGATACGAGGGACAGGTTGGGGATATACGAGCAGTACTTC
>TRBD2|TRBJ2-5|NA|TRBV7-2
CASSPSGGGQETQYF
TGTGCCAGCAGCCCGTCTGGGGGGGGACAAGAGACCCAGTACTTC
>TRBD1|TRBJ1-5|NA|TRBV7-2
CASSSQGDQPQHF
TGTGCCAGCAGCTCACAGGGGGATCAGCCCCAGCATTTT
>NA|TRBJ1-2|NA|TRBV28
CASTSNYGYTF
TGTGCCAGCACCTCTAACTATGGCTACACCTTC
>NA|TRBJ1-1|NA|TRBV14
CASSRIGSGQAMNTEAFF
TGTGCCAGCAGCCGCATAGGATCCGGGCAGGCCATGAACACTGAAGCTTTCTTT
>NA|TRBJ2-1|NA|TRBV3-1/TRBV3-2
CASSPSGLSYNEQFF
TGTGCCAGCAGCCCATCCGGCCTCTCCTACAATGAGCAGTTCTTC
>TRBD2|TRBJ2-1|NA|TRBV5-8
CASSPGGYNEQFF
TGTGCCAGCAGCCCGGGGGGCTACAATGAGCAGTTCTTC
>NA|TRBJ1-2|NA|TRBV11-2
CASSQRVGLGGYTF
TGTGCCAGCAGCCAGAGGGTGGGACTGGGGGGCTACACCTTC
>NA|TRBJ1-1|NA|TRBV27
CASSSPNGEAFF
TGTGCCAGCAGTTCGCCAAATGGTGAAGCTTTCTTT
>NA|TRBJ1-2|NA|TRBV11-2
CASSSLGGRRDGYTF
TGTGCCAGCAGCTCATTGGGGGGGCGAAGGGATGGCTACACCTTC
>NA|TRBJ1-3|NA|TRBV3-1/TRBV3-2
CASSPAADTIYF
TGTGCCAGCAGCCCCGCCGCTGACACCATATATTTT
>NA|TRBJ2-7|NA|TRBV19
CASSPSWGYEQYF
TGTGCCAGTAGTCCTTCCTGGGGGTACGAGCAGTACTTC
>NA|TRBJ1-2|NA|TRBV28
CASTTVGGAHGYTF
TGTGCCAGCACTACGGTTGGGGGCGCGCATGGCTACACCTTC
>NA|TRBJ1-5|NA|TRBV28
CASSAPPDRNQPQHF
TGTGCCAGCAGTGCCCCACCGGACAGAAACCAGCCCCAGCATTTT
>TRBD2|TRBJ2-7|NA|TRBV18
CASSPKPTLAGGLAEQYF
TGTGCCAGCTCACCCAAACCTACACTAGCGGGAGGGCTTGCCGAGCAGTACTTC
>TRBD1|TRBJ1-1|NA|TRBV3-1/TRBV3-2
CASSRTGRVTEAFF
TGTGCCAGCAGCCGGACAGGGCGTGTCACTGAAGCTTTCTTT
>NA|TRBJ1-3|NA|TRBV19
CASRDSLSGNTIYF
TGTGCCAGTAGGGACAGCCTCTCTGGAAACACCATATATTTT
>NA|TRBJ1-1|NA|TRBV3-1/TRBV3-2
CASSPSVRNTEAFF
TGTGCCAGCAGCCCCTCCGTAAGGAACACTGAAGCTTTCTTT
>TRBD2|TRBJ2-1|NA|TRBV15
CATSRDIAGGGSYNEQFF
TGTGCCACCAGCAGAGATATAGCGGGGGGTGGCTCCTACAATGAGCAGTTCTTC
>TRBD1|TRBJ2-2|NA|TRBV6-5
CASSPQGENTGELFF
TGTGCCAGCAGTCCCCAGGGGGAGAACACCGGGGAGCTGTTTTTT
>NA|TRBJ1-6|NA|TRBV9
CASSSPNSPLHF
TGTGCCAGCAGCTCCCCTAATTCACCCCTCCACTTT
>TRBD1|TRBJ2-1|few|TRBV20-1
CSASGQGDYNEQFF
TGCAGTGCTAGTGGGCAGGGGGACTACAATGAGCAGTTCTTC
>NA|TRBJ2-2|NA|TRBV27
CASTRGTLHTGELFF
TGTGCCAGCACCCGGGGGACTCTACACACCGGGGAGCTGTTTTTT
>NA|TRBJ1-1|NA|TRBV28
CASSLARGTEAFF
TGTGCCAGCAGTTTAGCCAGAGGGACTGAAGCTTTCTTT
>NA|TRBJ1-1|NA|TRBV25-1
CASSELTGQAFF
TGTGCCAGCAGTGAATTGACAGGTCAGGCTTTCTTT
>TRBD2|TRBJ2-2|NA|TRBV6-2/TRBV6-3
CASSYQISGGYTGELFF
TGTGCCAGCAGTTACCAAATTAGCGGGGGCTACACCGGGGAGCTGTTTTTT
>NA|TRBJ2-2|NA|TRBV29-1
CSVESDTGELFF
TGCAGCGTTGAATCAGACACCGGGGAGCTGTTTTTT
>TRBD1|TRBJ1-1|NA|TRBV27
CASSTNRGRVRTEAFF
TGTGCCAGCAGTACCAACAGGGGGCGAGTAAGGACTGAAGCTTTCTTT
>TRBD1|TRBJ1-2|NA|TRBV6-5
CASSYSPNRGDYGYTF
TGTGCCAGCAGTTACTCGCCTAACAGGGGAGACTATGGCTACACCTTC
>NA|TRBJ1-5|NA|TRBV12-3/TRBV12-4
CASSSSGNQPQHF
TGTGCCAGCAGTTCCTCCGGCAATCAGCCCCAGCATTTT
>TRBD1|TRBJ1-2|NA|TRBV28
CASRTNRGYGYTF
TGTGCCAGCAGGACTAACAGGGGCTATGGCTACACCTTC